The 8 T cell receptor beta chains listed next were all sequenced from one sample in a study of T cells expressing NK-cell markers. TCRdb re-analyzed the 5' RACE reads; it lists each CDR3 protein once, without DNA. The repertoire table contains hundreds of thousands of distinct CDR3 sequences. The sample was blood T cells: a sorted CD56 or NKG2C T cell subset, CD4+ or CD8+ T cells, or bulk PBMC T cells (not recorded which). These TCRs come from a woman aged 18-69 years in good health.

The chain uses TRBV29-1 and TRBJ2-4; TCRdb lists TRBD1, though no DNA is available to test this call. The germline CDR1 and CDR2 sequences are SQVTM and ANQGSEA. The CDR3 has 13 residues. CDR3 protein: CSVVLERPGLQYF.

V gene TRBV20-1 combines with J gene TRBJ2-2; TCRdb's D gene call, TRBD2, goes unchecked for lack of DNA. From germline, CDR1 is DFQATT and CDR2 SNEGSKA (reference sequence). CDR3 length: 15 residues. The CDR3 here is CSATPAGRATGELFF.

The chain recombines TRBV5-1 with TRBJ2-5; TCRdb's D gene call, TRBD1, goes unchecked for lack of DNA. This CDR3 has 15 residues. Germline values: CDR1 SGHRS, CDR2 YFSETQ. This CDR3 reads CASSLDGTGVETQYF.

The CDR3: CSARVLHDNEQFF. The chain links TRBV20-1 to TRBJ2-1. CDR1 and CDR2 (germline): DFQATT, SNEGSKA (reference sequence). There are 13 residues in the CDR3.

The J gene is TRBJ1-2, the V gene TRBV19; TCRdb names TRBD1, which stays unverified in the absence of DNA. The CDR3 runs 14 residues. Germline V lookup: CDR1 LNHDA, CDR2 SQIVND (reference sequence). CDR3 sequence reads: CASSPRTDRTGYTF.

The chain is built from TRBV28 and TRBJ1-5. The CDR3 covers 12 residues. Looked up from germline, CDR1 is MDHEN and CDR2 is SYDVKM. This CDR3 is CASFYSNQPQHF.

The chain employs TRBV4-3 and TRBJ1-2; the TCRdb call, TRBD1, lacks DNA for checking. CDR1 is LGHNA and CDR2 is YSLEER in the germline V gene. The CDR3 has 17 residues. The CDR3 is CASSQDGPGWSSYGYTF.

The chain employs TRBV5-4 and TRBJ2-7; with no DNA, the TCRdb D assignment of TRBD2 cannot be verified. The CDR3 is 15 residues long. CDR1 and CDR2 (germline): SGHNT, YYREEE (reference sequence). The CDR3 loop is CASSREVSGRGEQYF. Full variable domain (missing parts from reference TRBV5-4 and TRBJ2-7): ETGVTQSPTHLIKTRGQQVTLRCSSQSGHNTVSWYQQALGQGPQFIFQYYREEENGRGNFPPRFSGLQFPNYSSELNVNALELDDSALYLCASSREVSGRGEQYFGPGTRLTVT.